The clone carrying this T cell receptor (beta chain) was seen a handful of times. Its cognate antigen is unknown. The data belong to a study of human T cells and chemical hapten exposure. Whole-study context: Once 0.01% DPC had been applied to the upper back by patch test, readings were taken at 6 days.

The time point here: patch test 1, 2 weeks after DPC sensitization. The treatment here: therapeutic diphenylcyclopropenone sensitization with weekly scalp DPC. Each CDR3 protein gets one entry after TCRdb re-called the RACE reads with MiXCR. The sample includes fewer than 500,000 distinct CDR3 sequences, nearly 5% of them seen just once. Study-wide findings and caveats: With regard to DPC sensitization, TCRs above 1 in 1000 frequency did not change. Alopecia in all donors means immunity may differ from healthy individuals.

The CDR3 covers 13 residues. Germline values: CDR1 SNHLY, CDR2 FYNNEI. The J segment lost 0 bases and the V segment lost 10 bases, leaving 2 bases of the junction unmatched. V is TRBV2 and J is TRBJ2-1; 8 bases are a match to TRBD2. The source was whole blood, collected in connection with sensitization to the hapten diphenylcyclopropenone (DPC). The origin of this receptor is a woman aged 45 to 65 with alopecia areata. Some clones in this sample may be carry-over from other donors' samples. Here the CDR3 DNA reads TGTGCCATGACTAGCGCCTCCTACAATGAGCAGTTCTTC. Translating gives CAMTSASYNEQFF.